These 25 T cell receptor beta chains were sequenced from one sample in a study of cytomegalovirus exposure and HLA in healthy donors. PCR was performed using 60 Vbeta and 13 Jbeta primers. The repertoire was sequenced with immunoSEQ multiplex PCR; TCRdb's copy has only in-frame clones and lacks some. The data contain approximately 140,000 clones, roughly 76% of them singletons. Material for sequencing was PBMCs. The receptors shown here come from a woman aged 40-49 years in good health and CMV-seronegative.

CDR3 DNA sequence: TGCGCCAGCAGCCAAGATTGGCTAGCGGGGGGGCGGGAGACCCAGTACTTC. Protein: CASSQDWLAGGRETQYF. The chain uses TRBV4-1 and TRBJ2-5; 12 bases line up with TRBD2. Germline V CDR1 and CDR2: MGHRA, YSYEKL. The CDR3 is 17 residues long. J was trimmed by 5 bases and V by 0 bases; bases with no gene match: 7.

The chain joins TRBV5-1 to TRBJ2-2; D may be TRBD2 (5 bases). The CDR3 runs to 17 residues. With 6 bases removed from V and 0 bases from J, the gap between germline ends came to 18 bases. CDR1 SGHRS and CDR2 YFSETQ come from the germline V gene. The CDR3 coding sequence is TGCGCCAGCACCTTTCCCCCCGGAGGATCGAACACCGGGGAGCTGTTTTTT. Encoded protein: CASTFPPGGSNTGELFF.

The chain links TRBV9 to TRBJ2-1; D not resolved. Looked up from germline, CDR1 is SGDLS and CDR2 is YYNGEE. There are 13 residues in the CDR3. Trimming took 0 bases from V and 6 from J, leaving 7 bases between them. The CDR3 DNA follows: TGTGCCAGCAGCGTAGGGCCGGGCAATGAGCAGTTCTTC. Translated, it gives CASSVGPGNEQFF.

The chain combines TRBV28 with TRBJ1-1, with D unclear. CDR1 is MDHEN and CDR2 is SYDVKM in the germline V gene. Trimming took off 6 bases at V and 1 base at J, with 9 bases between the two ends. The CDR3 is 13 amino acids. DNA of the CDR3: TGTGCCAGCAGGGCACAGCCGAACACTGAAGCTTTCTTT. As protein: CASRAQPNTEAFF.

The rearrangement links TRBV28 to TRBJ1-5; a weak D match, TRBD1 (6 bases). Deletions cut 4 bases from V and 2 bases from J, with 21 bases between. The CDR3 sequence is 18 residues long. Germline V gene sequence: CDR1 MDHEN, CDR2 SYDVKM. This CDR3 is CASSSPWTVPRGNQPQHF. The DNA for the CDR3 is TGTGCCAGCAGTTCACCCTGGACAGTTCCTCGAGGCAATCAGCCCCAGCATTTT.

V usage is TRBV18 and J usage is TRBJ1-4, with D possibly TRBD1 on 5 matching bases. V lost 3 bases to trimming and J lost 0 bases, with 17 bases between them. CDR3 length: 18 amino acids. In germline, CDR1 is KGHSH, CDR2 LQKENI. The DNA of the CDR3 is TGTGCCAGCTCACCCCCAAACCAGGGTATTGCAACTAATGAAAAACTGTTTTTT. Its protein product is CASSPPNQGIATNEKLFF.

Only a few counts were recorded for this clone. The chain employs TRBV7-9 and TRBJ1-2; 9 bases are shared with TRBD1. V lost 7 bases, J lost 2 bases, and 2 bases stayed unmatched. Germline loops: CDR1 SEHNR, CDR2 FQNEAQ (reference sequence). The CDR3 contains 13 residues. The CDR3 is CASIGTGNYGYTF. The CDR3 nucleotides read TGTGCCAGCATCGGGACAGGGAACTATGGCTACACCTTC. Filled out from reference TRBV7-9 and TRBJ1-2, the complete variable domain reads DTGVSQNPRHKITKRGQNVTFRCDPISEHNRLYWYRQTLGQGPEFLTYFQNEAQLEKSRLLSDRFSAERPKGSFSTLEIQRTEQGDSAMYLCASIGTGNYGYTFGSGTRLTVV.

This rearrangement joins TRBV4-1 to TRBJ1-2; a possible D gene is TRBD1 (6 bases). Trimming took off 2 bases at V and 2 bases at J, with 15 bases between the two ends. The CDR3 consists of 16 residues. Germline-derived CDR1 and CDR2 are MGHRA and YSYEKL. CDR3 bases: TGCGCCAGCAGCCAACCCGGACAGAATCGGAACTATGGCTACACCTTC. Its protein product is CASSQPGQNRNYGYTF.

V and J are TRBV19 and TRBJ1-6, with 8 bases identical to TRBD1. Germline CDR1 and CDR2: LNHDA and SQIVND (reference sequence). The CDR3 is made up of 14 amino acids. Unmatched junction bases numbered 6, after V lost 4 bases and J lost 10 bases. CDR3 in amino acids: CASSKQGGSSPLHF. In nucleotides, the CDR3 is TGTGCCAGTAGTAAACAGGGGGGAAGCTCACCCCTCCACTTT.

Regarding this clone: The same CDR3 also results from other DNA sequences found in this sample. The rearrangement joins TRBV5-4 to TRBJ1-2, with 9 nucleotides matching TRBD1. Per the germline V gene, CDR1 is SGHNT and CDR2 is YYREEE (reference sequence). V shed 2 bases, J shed 4 bases, and the junction held 6 bases outside the gene matches. This CDR3 spans 15 amino acids. CDR3 DNA sequence: TGTGCCAGCAGCTTTCCGGGACAGGGACCCTATGGCTACACCTTC. Protein sequence: CASSFPGQGPYGYTF.

The V and J genes are TRBV19 and TRBJ1-5; 7 nucleotides agree with TRBD1. V lost 1 base, J lost 3 bases, and 6 bases stayed unmatched. The germline V gene has CDR1 LNHDA and CDR2 SQIVND (reference sequence). The CDR3 runs 16 residues. The DNA of the CDR3 is TGTGCCAGTAGTATAGCCCTCAGGGGGGACAATCAGCCCCAGCATTTT. As protein: CASSIALRGDNQPQHF.

V and J are TRBV6-5 and TRBJ1-2; tentatively, D is TRBD1 (6 bases). V gave up 0 bases and J gave up 5 bases, with 13 bases separating them. Germline CDR1 and CDR2: MNHEY and SVGAGI. The CDR3 extends over 15 amino acids. Here the CDR3 reads CASSYSLGGLYGYTF. CDR3 in DNA: TGTGCCAGCAGTTACTCGCTCGGGGGGCTTTATGGCTACACCTTC.

In regard to this clone: At one end the junction does not follow the germline gene, possibly because of a read error. V gene TRBV15 combines with J gene TRBJ2-3; 10 bases fit TRBD1. Germline V gene data show CDR1 as LNHNV and CDR2 as YYDKDF (reference sequence). The CDR3 is made up of 12 amino acids. The CDR3 sequence is CATSSRDRGAAF. DNA for the CDR3: TGTGCCACCAGCAGCCGGGACAGGGGAGCCGCTTTT.

The rearrangement links TRBV27 to TRBJ1-1; D remains unclear. The CDR3 contains 14 residues. V was trimmed by 3 bases and J by 2 bases, leaving 10 bases between them. Germline lookup yields CDR1 MNHEY and CDR2 SMNVEV (reference sequence). The CDR3 sequence: CASSFGQANTEAFF. CDR3 bases: TGTGCCAGCAGTTTTGGGCAGGCTAACACTGAAGCTTTCTTT.

This rearrangement joins TRBV6-1 to TRBJ2-7; D unresolved. V lost 2 bases and J 3 bases, leaving 8 bases between the germline ends. Germline V gives CDR1 MNHNS, CDR2 SASEGT. The CDR3 has 13 amino acids. This chain's CDR3 is CASSELSSYEQYF. DNA for the CDR3: TGTGCCAGCAGTGAATTGTCTAGCTACGAGCAGTACTTC.

This chain links TRBV11-2 with TRBJ2-7; maybe TRBD1 (5 bases). CDR3 length equals 15 residues. The V gene lost 2 bases and the J gene lost 5 bases, with 16 bases spanning the gap. Germline values: CDR1 SGHAT, CDR2 FQNNGV. The CDR3, as DNA: TGTGCCAGCAGCTTAAGAGCAGGGTCTTTCCACGAGCAGTACTTC. Amino acid sequence: CASSLRAGSFHEQYF.

The chain uses TRBV19 and TRBJ1-1; possible D gene TRBD1, 6 bases. The CDR3 contains 18 residues. The V gene's germline CDR1 is LNHDA and CDR2 SQIVND (reference sequence). V dropped 3 bases and J dropped 1 base, with 21 bases sitting between them. The CDR3 bases are TGTGCCAGTAGTATCCGCCAAAACTCCGGGACAAAGAACACTGAAGCTTTCTTT. Protein: CASSIRQNSGTKNTEAFF.

For this clone: A junction end diverges from the germline sequence, so it may reflect a read error. This rearrangement joins TRBV7-9 to TRBJ1-6; D not certain. The germline V gene has CDR1 SEHNR and CDR2 FQNEAQ (reference sequence). This CDR3 is 15 amino acids long. The CDR3 DNA sequence: TGTTCCAGCAGCTTAAGCCGGGTGGGAGGTTCACCCCTCCACTTT. Translated, it gives CSSSLSRVGGSPLHF.

The V call is TRBV5-1, the J call TRBJ2-5; TRBD1 aligns across 8 bases. Germline lookup yields CDR1 SGHRS and CDR2 YFSETQ. The CDR3 sequence is 16 residues long. With 2 bases clipped from V and 3 bases from J, the junction kept 9 bases outside the gene matches. DNA of the CDR3: TGCGCCAGCAGCTTAGGACAGGGATTTTTTGAAGAGACCCAGTACTTC. It translates to CASSLGQGFFEETQYF.

CDR3 loop: CASTTGFFSSPLHF. The DNA of the CDR3 is TGTGCCAGCACCACAGGGTTTTTCTCTTCACCCCTCCACTTT. The chain is built from TRBV27 and TRBJ1-6; tentatively, D is TRBD1 (6 bases). The length of the CDR3 is 14 residues. Trimming shortened V by 7 bases and J by 9 bases, and 16 bases separated the two germline ends. Germline V CDR1 and CDR2: MNHEY, SMNVEV (reference sequence).

The chain uses TRBV30 and TRBJ2-3; TRBD2 might be the D (7 bases). Germline V gene data show CDR1 as GTSNPN and CDR2 as SVGIG (reference sequence). Trimming cost V 3 bases and J 2 bases, with 15 bases left between them. The CDR3 length is 15 residues. The CDR3 DNA reads TGTGCCTGGAGCCCGGGGGCGGGGGTCACAGATACGCAGTATTTT. Its protein product is CAWSPGAGVTDTQYF.

The rearrangement uses TRBV2 and TRBJ2-3, with 8 bases aligning to TRBD1. The CDR3 totals 13 residues. Germline CDR1 SNHLY, CDR2 FYNNEI. V lost 6 bases, J lost 4 bases, and 3 bases stayed unmatched. CDR3 region: CASRGDRPDTQYF. The CDR3 coding sequence is TGTGCCAGCAGGGGGGACAGGCCAGATACGCAGTATTTT.

The V call is TRBV6-5, the J call TRBJ2-3, with unresolved D. Germline lookup yields CDR1 MNHEY and CDR2 SVGAGI. The germline V and J ends were trimmed by 6 bases and 6 bases, with 16 bases remaining between them. The CDR3 extends over 14 amino acids. CDR3 coding DNA: TGTGCCAGCAGGGGCCCGATGTCTGGTGATACGCAGTATTTT. The encoded protein is CASRGPMSGDTQYF.

The chain carries TRBV4-2 and TRBJ1-4, with D unresolved. Per germline, CDR1 LGHNA and CDR2 YNFKEQ. The CDR3 runs to 15 residues. V lost 4 bases, J lost 5 bases, and 14 bases lay in between. CDR3 sequence reads: CASSLAGIENEKLFF. CDR3 sequence (DNA): TGTGCCAGCAGCCTTGCCGGGATTGAAAATGAAAAACTGTTTTTT.

The rearrangement uses TRBV6-5 and TRBJ1-6, with 9 bases identical to TRBD1. The CDR3 covers 14 residues. V trimming: 6 bases; J trimming: 9 bases; junction bases outside the gene matches: 6. CDR1 is MNHEY, CDR2 SVGAGI, per germline. The CDR3 nucleotides read TGTGCCAGCAGAAACAGGGGGCGAGGTTCACCCCTCCACTTT. It yields the protein CASRNRGRGSPLHF.